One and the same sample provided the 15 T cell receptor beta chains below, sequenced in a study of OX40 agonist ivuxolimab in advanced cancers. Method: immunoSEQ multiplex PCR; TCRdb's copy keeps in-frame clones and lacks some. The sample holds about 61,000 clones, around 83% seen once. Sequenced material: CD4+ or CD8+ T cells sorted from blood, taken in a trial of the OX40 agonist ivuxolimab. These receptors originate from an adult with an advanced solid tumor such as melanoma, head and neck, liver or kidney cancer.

CDR3 sequence reads: CASSLQVSGETQYF. The CDR3 bases are TGTGCCAGCAGCTTACAGGTCAGCGGGGAGACCCAGTACTTC. The chain joins TRBV7-2 to TRBJ2-5, with D tentatively TRBD2 (6 bases). This CDR3 has 14 residues. CDR1 is SGHTA and CDR2 is FQGNSA in the germline V gene. With 2 bases removed from V and 5 bases from J, the gap between germline ends came to 12 bases.

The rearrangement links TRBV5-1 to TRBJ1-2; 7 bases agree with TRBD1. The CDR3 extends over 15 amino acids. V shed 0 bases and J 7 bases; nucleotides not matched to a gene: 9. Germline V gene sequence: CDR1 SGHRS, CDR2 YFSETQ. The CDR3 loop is CASSLEATGYSGYTF. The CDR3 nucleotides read TGCGCCAGCAGCTTGGAGGCGACAGGGTATAGTGGCTACACCTTC. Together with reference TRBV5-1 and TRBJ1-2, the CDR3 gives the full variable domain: KAGVTQTPRYLIKTRGQQVTLSCSPISGHRSVSWYQQTPGQGLQFLFEYFSETQRNKGNFPGRFSGRQFSNSRSEMNVSTLELGDSALYLCASSLEATGYSGYTFGSGTRLTVV.

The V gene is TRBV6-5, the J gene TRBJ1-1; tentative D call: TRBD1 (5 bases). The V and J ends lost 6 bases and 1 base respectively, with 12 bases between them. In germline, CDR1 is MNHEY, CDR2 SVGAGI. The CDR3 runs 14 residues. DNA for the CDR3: TGTGCCAGCAGACGGGACTCACAGAACACTGAAGCTTTCTTT. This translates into CASRRDSQNTEAFF.

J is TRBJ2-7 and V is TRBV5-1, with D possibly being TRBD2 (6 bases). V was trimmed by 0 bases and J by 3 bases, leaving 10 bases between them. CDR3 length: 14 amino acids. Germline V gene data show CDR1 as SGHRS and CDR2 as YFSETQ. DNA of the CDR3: TGCGCCAGCAGCTTGGGCGGGGAGTACTACGAGCAGTACTTC. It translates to CASSLGGEYYEQYF.

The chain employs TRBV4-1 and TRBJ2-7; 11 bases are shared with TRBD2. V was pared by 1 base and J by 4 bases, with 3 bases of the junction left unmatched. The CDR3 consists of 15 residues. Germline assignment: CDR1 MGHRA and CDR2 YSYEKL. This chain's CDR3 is CASSQALAGGYEQYF. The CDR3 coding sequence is TGCGCCAGCAGCCAAGCGCTAGCGGGGGGTTACGAGCAGTACTTC.

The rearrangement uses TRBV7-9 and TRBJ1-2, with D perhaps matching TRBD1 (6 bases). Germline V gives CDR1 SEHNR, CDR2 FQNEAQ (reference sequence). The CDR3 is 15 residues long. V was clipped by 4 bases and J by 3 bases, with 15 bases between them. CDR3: CASSYRGEGDYGYTF. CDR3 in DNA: TGTGCCAGCAGCTACCGAGGGGAGGGGGACTATGGCTACACCTTC.

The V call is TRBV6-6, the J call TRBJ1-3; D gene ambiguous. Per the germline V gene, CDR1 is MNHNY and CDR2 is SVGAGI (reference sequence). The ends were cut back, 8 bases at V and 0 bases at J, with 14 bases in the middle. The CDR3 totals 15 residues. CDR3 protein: CASSARLNSGNTIYF. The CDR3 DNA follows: TGTGCCAGCTCTGCCAGACTGAACTCTGGAAACACCATATATTTT.

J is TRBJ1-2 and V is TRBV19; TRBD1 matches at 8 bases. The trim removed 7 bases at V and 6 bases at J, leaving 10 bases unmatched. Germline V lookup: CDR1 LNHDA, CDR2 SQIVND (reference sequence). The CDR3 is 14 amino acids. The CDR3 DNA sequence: TGTGCCAGTATGTCAGGGGGCGAAGGGGATGGCTACACCTTC. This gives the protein CASMSGGEGDGYTF.

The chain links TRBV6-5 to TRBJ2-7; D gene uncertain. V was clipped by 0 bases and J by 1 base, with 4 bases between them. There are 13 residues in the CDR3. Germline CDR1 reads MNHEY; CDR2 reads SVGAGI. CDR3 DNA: TGTGCCAGCAGTTACTCAGCGTCCTACGAGCAGTACTTC. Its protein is CASSYSASYEQYF.

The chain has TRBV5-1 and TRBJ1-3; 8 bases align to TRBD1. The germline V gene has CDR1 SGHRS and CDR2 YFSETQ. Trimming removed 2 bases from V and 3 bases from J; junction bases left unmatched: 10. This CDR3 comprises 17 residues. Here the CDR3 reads CASSFGTGAPIGNTIYF. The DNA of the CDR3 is TGCGCCAGCAGCTTCGGGACAGGTGCTCCAATTGGAAACACCATATATTTT.

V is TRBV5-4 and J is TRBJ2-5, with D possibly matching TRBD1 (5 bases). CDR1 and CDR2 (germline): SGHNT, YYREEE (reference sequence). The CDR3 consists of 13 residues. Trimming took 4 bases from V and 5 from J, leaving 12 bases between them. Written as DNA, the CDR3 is TGTGCCAGCAGCCCCGGCAGGGATGAGACCCAGTACTTC. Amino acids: CASSPGRDETQYF.

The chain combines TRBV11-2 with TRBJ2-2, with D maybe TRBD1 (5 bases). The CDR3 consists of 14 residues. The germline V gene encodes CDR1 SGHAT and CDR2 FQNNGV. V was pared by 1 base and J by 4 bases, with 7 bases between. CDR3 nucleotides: TGTGCCAGCAGCTTAGCACAGGCCACCGGGGAGCTGTTTTTT. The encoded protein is CASSLAQATGELFF.

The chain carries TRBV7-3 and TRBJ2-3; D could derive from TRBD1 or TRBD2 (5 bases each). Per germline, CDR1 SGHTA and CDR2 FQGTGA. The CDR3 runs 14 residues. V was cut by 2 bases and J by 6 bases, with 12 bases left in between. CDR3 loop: CASSLGGADDTQYF. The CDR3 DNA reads TGTGCCAGCAGCTTAGGGGGAGCAGATGATACGCAGTATTTT.

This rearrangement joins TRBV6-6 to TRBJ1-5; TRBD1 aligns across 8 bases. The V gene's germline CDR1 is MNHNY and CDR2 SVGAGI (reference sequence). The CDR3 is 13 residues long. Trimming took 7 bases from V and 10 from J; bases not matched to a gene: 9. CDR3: CASTRQGRRPQHF. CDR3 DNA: TGTGCCAGCACCAGACAGGGGAGGAGACCCCAGCATTTT.

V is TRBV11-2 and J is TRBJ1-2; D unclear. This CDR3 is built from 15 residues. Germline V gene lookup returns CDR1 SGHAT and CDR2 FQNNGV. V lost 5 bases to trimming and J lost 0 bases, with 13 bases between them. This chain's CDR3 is CASSPVLGTNYGYTF. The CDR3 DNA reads TGTGCCAGCAGCCCCGTGTTAGGGACTAACTATGGCTACACCTTC. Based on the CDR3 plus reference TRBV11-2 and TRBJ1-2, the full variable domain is EAGVAQSPRYKIIEKRQSVAFWCNPISGHATLYWYQQILGQGPKLLIQFQNNGVVDDSQLPKDRFSAERLKGVDSTLKIQPAKLEDSAVYLCASSPVLGTNYGYTFGSGTRLTVV.